This passage covers 11 T cell receptor beta chains from one sample sequenced in a study of spatial heterogeneity in lung cancer. Study findings and constraints: Within tumors, counts of expanded alpha and beta TCRs tracked tumor mutation counts.

The time point is: sample taken at primary tumor resection. Antigen specificity for these receptors is unknown. TCRdb fed the 5' RACE reads into MiXCR, producing one record per CDR3 protein. The profile shows around 9,300 distinct CDR3 sequences, around 5.1% of them singletons. The sample was lung tumor tissue, taken at surgery. These receptors all come from a female donor with early-stage non-small cell lung cancer.

This clonotype was recorded at least ten times. This chain joins TRBV6-5 and TRBJ2-7, with a tentative D call TRBD2 (6 bases). The CDR3 runs to 15 residues. Trimming took 5 bases from V and 4 from J, leaving 18 bases between them. Looked up from germline, CDR1 is MNHEY and CDR2 is SVGAGI. DNA for the CDR3: TGTGCCAGCAGTACCTGGGGCTCGGAGGGGTACGAGCAGTACTTC. Residues: CASSTWGSEGYEQYF.

At least ten counts were recorded for this clonotype. The genes are TRBV20-1 and TRBJ1-2, with D maybe TRBD1 (6 bases). Trimming left V 6 bases short and J 0 bases short, with 8 bases between. In germline, CDR1 is DFQATT, CDR2 SNEGSKA (reference sequence). CDR3 length: 12 amino acids. The CDR3 sequence: CSARTANYGYTF. In DNA form, the CDR3 reads TGCAGTGCCCGGACAGCTAACTATGGCTACACCTTC.

There are many counts of this clonotype. The chain has TRBV30 and TRBJ2-1, with 11 positions matching TRBD2. The V gene's germline CDR1 is GTSNPN and CDR2 SVGIG (reference sequence). The J segment lost 8 bases and the V segment lost 4 bases, leaving 7 bases of the junction unmatched. This CDR3 spans 14 amino acids. CDR3 residues: CAWNLAGGFDEQFF. CDR3 coding DNA: TGTGCCTGGAATCTAGCGGGGGGTTTTGATGAGCAGTTCTTC.

This clonotype was seen ten or more times. The rearrangement joins TRBV12-3 or TRBV12-4 to TRBJ2-1, with D possibly TRBD1 on 6 matching bases. The CDR3 has 11 amino acids. V lost 4 bases and J lost 14, with 12 bases in between. In nucleotides, the CDR3 is TGTGCCAGCAGTTCACAGGGTCTGGAGTTCTTC. Translation gives CASSSQGLEFF.

Ten or more counts support this clonotype. V is TRBV10-3 and J is TRBJ2-1; 8 bases are shared with TRBD2. CDR1 is ENHRY, CDR2 SYGVKD, per germline. This CDR3 has 18 residues. V dropped 1 base and J dropped 4; count of bases not matched to a gene: 12. CDR3 protein: CAISELSSGGPLYNEQFF. The CDR3 bases are TGTGCCATCAGTGAGTTATCATCGGGAGGGCCGCTATACAATGAGCAGTTCTTC.

This clonotype has at least ten counts. The chain uses TRBV20-1 and TRBJ2-3; TRBD2 agrees at 11 bases. The CDR3 runs 17 residues. Germline V gene lookup returns CDR1 DFQATT and CDR2 SNEGSKA (reference sequence). Trimming removed 2 bases from V and 6 bases from J; junction bases left unmatched: 13. The CDR3 region has the DNA TGCAGTGCTAGATTATTGCGTAGCGGGGGGGCCGGGGATACGCAGTATTTT. Its protein product is CSARLLRSGGAGDTQYF.

Many counts were recorded for this clonotype. The genes are TRBV6-2 or TRBV6-3 and TRBJ2-7; perhaps TRBD2 as D (6 bases). Germline CDR1 MNHEY, CDR2 SVGEGT. This CDR3 is 15 amino acids long. The V and J ends lost 0 bases and 0 bases respectively, with 9 bases between them. DNA of the CDR3: TGTGCCAGCAGTTACTCCCGGGACTCCTCCTACGAGCAGTACTTC. This codes for CASSYSRDSSYEQYF.

This clonotype was counted ten times or more. The chain recombines TRBV6-6 with TRBJ2-5; 11 bases match TRBD2. Germline V gives CDR1 MNHNY, CDR2 SVGAGI (reference sequence). J was trimmed by 1 base and V by 0 bases; bases with no gene match: 4. This CDR3 spans 17 amino acids. The CDR3 nucleotides are TGTGCCAGCAGTTACTCGAGGCTAGCGGGGGGCCAAGAGACCCAGTACTTC. It yields the protein CASSYSRLAGGQETQYF.

This clonotype was recorded at least ten times. The chain carries TRBV10-3 and TRBJ2-5; unclear D gene. The CDR3 covers 14 residues. CDR1 is ENHRY, CDR2 SYGVKD, per germline. V was shortened by 0 bases and J by 2 bases, with 7 bases between the two germline ends. In DNA form, the CDR3 reads TGTGCCATCAGTGAGTCAACGAGTCAAGAGACCCAGTACTTC. This translates into CAISESTSQETQYF.

This clonotype has a count of ten or more. The chain employs TRBV5-1 and TRBJ2-2; D call uncertain. Trimming pared 0 bases from V and 7 bases from J, leaving 7 bases between. The CDR3 runs 13 residues. Germline CDR1 is SGHRS and CDR2 is YFSETQ. As DNA, the CDR3 is TGCGCCAGCAGCTTGGAGGTCATCGGGGAGCTGTTTTTT. This gives the protein CASSLEVIGELFF.

This clonotype is medium-sized within its sample. The chain is built from TRBV7-2 and TRBJ2-4, with D unresolved. Trimming took 1 base from V and 0 from J, leaving 10 bases between them. Germline V CDR1 and CDR2: SGHTA, FQGNSA. This CDR3 spans 16 amino acids. This CDR3 is CASSLVVNLAKNIQYF. In nucleotides, the CDR3 is TGTGCCAGCAGCTTAGTAGTCAACCTAGCCAAAAACATTCAGTACTTC.